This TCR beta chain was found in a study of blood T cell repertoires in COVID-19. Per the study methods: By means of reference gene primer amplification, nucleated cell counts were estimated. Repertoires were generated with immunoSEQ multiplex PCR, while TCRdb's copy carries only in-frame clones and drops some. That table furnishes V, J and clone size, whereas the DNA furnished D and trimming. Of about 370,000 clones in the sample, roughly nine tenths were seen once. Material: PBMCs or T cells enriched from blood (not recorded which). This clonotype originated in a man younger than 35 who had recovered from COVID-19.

CDR3 loop: CASSGAGTVNSPLHF. The CDR3 bases are TGTGCCAGCAGCGGGGCCGGGACAGTTAATTCACCCCTCCACTTT. This chain joins TRBV9 and TRBJ1-6; 7 bases are shared with TRBD1. This CDR3 is built from 15 residues. V dropped 3 bases and J dropped 6; count of bases not matched to a gene: 6. CDR1 and CDR2 from the germline V gene are SGDLS and YYNGEE. The full variable domain, with the rest looked up from reference TRBV9 and TRBJ1-6, is DSGVTQTPKHLITATGQRVTLRCSPRSGDLSVYWYQQSLDQGLQFLIQYYNGEERAKGNILERFSAQQFPDLHSELNLSSLELGDSALYFCASSGAGTVNSPLHFGNGTRLTVT.